The entry below gives a single TCR beta chain sequence along with its context. This CDR3 comprises 16 residues. With 0 bases removed from V and 5 bases from J, the gap between germline ends came to 13 bases. From germline, CDR1 is LGHNA and CDR2 YSLEER. The data derive from a study of cytomegalovirus exposure and HLA in healthy donors. Primers for the PCR totalled 60 Vbeta and 13 Jbeta. Assay: immunoSEQ multiplex PCR; the TCRdb copy retains only in-frame clones and omits some. The repertoire holds 120,000 to 150,000 clones, with 70% to 85% as singletons. This clonotype was obtained from a woman in her forties or fifties in good health and CMV-seropositive. This chain uses TRBV4-3 with TRBJ2-2; no firm D call. Specimen: PBMCs. CDR3 DNA: TGCGCCAGCAGCCAAGATAGACGACAAGAGACCGGGGAGCTGTTTTTT. Encoded protein: CASSQDRRQETGELFF.